Listed here are 21 T cell receptor beta chains from one sample, sequenced in a study of CD4 T cells in relation to SARS-CoV-2 and coronaviruses. Profiled with immunoSEQ multiplex PCR; TCRdb holds only in-frame clones, not every one. The data contain about 68,000 clones, 85% to 95% of them seen just once; the ten biggest clones take up about 0.23%. CD4+ T cells from unexposed donors were obtained before the COVID-19 pandemic (2011-2018). The specimen sequenced was naive CD4+ T cells from PBMCs. Noted subset: naive CD4+ T cells isolated by negative enrichment. These receptors all come from a human donor in good health.

The chain carries TRBV5-1 and TRBJ2-7, with 9 positions matching TRBD1. V was clipped by 4 bases and J by 3 bases; unmatched bases: 5. This CDR3 contains 14 residues. CDR1 is SGHRS, CDR2 YFSETQ, per germline. DNA of the CDR3: TGCGCCAGCAGCCAAGGACAGGGGATCTACGAGCAGTACTTC. It yields the protein CASSQGQGIYEQYF.

This chain joins TRBV27 and TRBJ1-4; no clear D gene. Trimming took 9 bases from V and 0 from J, leaving 8 bases between them. CDR1 MNHEY and CDR2 SMNVEV come from the germline V gene (reference sequence). The CDR3 totals 13 residues. The CDR3 bases are TGTGCCAGTGCGACACCAACTAATGAAAAACTGTTTTTT. As protein: CASATPTNEKLFF.

The CDR3 DNA is TGTGCCAGCAGTTCGCCGACAGGATCCAACTATGGCTACACCTTC. Encoded protein: CASSSPTGSNYGYTF. The chain carries TRBV28 and TRBJ1-2; D might be TRBD1 (6 bases). This CDR3 is 15 amino acids long. V lost 4 bases and J 2 bases, leaving 14 bases between the germline ends. Per the germline V gene, CDR1 is MDHEN and CDR2 is SYDVKM.

This clone is a singleton in its sample. V is TRBV1 and J is TRBJ2-2; the D segment call TRBD1 is taken from the table without a DNA check. TRBV1 is a documented pseudogene. There are 15 residues in the CDR3. CDR3 nucleotide sequence: TGCACCAGCAGCCGCCCGGGACAGAACACCGGGGAGCTGTTTTTT. As protein: CTSSRPGQNTGELFF.

CDR3 sequence (DNA): TGTGCCAGCAGTTTAGGGGCGGCAGGGTATAGCAATCAGCCCCAGCATTTT. This translates into CASSLGAAGYSNQPQHF. The chain joins TRBV28 to TRBJ1-5; D possibly corresponds to TRBD1 (5 bases). Trimming left V 2 bases short and J 0 bases short, with 14 bases between. Germline V gives CDR1 MDHEN, CDR2 SYDVKM. The CDR3 is made up of 17 amino acids.

The chain carries TRBV3-1 (or the pseudogene TRBV3-2) and TRBJ2-7; 9 bases are a match to TRBD2. Germline CDR1 LGHDT, CDR2 YNNKEL (reference sequence). J was trimmed by 10 bases and V by 4 bases; bases with no gene match: 20. This CDR3 is built from 17 residues. The chain's CDR3 is CASSRTVGGGAKSPQYF. The CDR3 nucleotides are TGTGCCAGCAGCCGAACGGTGGGCGGGGGGGCCAAATCTCCACAGTACTTC.

The chain carries TRBV5-1 and TRBJ2-5; the D gene is possibly TRBD1 (5 bases). The germline gives CDR1 SGHRS, CDR2 YFSETQ. The CDR3 loop spans 15 amino acids. V shed 4 bases and J shed 2 bases, with 15 bases lying between them. CDR3 amino acids: CASSLIWTSQETQYF. The CDR3 bases are TGCGCCAGCAGCCTAATATGGACAAGTCAAGAGACCCAGTACTTC.

The chain is built from TRBV18 and TRBJ2-2; D is ambiguous. Trimming pared 2 bases from V and 4 bases from J, leaving 11 bases between. The CDR3 is 15 amino acids. Germline lookup yields CDR1 KGHSH and CDR2 LQKENI. This chain's CDR3 is CASSPLHSTTGELFF. The CDR3, as DNA: TGTGCCAGCTCACCATTACACTCAACCACCGGGGAGCTGTTTTTT.

The chain recombines TRBV7-3 with TRBJ2-3, with 13 nucleotides matching TRBD2. Trimming removed 4 bases from V and 1 base from J; junction bases left unmatched: 11. Germline CDR1 is SGHTA and CDR2 is FQGTGA. The CDR3 consists of 19 residues. The CDR3 loop is CASSSGLAGVGGGTDTQYF. The CDR3 DNA is TGTGCCAGCAGCTCCGGACTAGCGGGAGTCGGGGGGGGCACAGATACGCAGTATTTT.

The chain links TRBV2 to TRBJ2-5; 7 bases align to TRBD2. The V gene's germline CDR1 is SNHLY and CDR2 FYNNEI. J lost 1 base, V lost 3 bases, and 2 bases had no gene match. The CDR3 sequence is 14 residues long. The CDR3 loop is CASSDGRGQETQYF. The CDR3 DNA reads TGTGCCAGCAGTGATGGGAGGGGCCAAGAGACCCAGTACTTC. The variable domain in full, completed from reference TRBV2 and TRBJ2-5, reads EPEVTQTPSHQVTQMGQEVILRCVPISNHLYFYWYRQILGQKVEFLVSFYNNEISEKSEIFDDQFSVERPDGSNFTLKIRSTKLEDSAMYFCASSDGRGQETQYFGPGTRLLVL.

The V and J genes are TRBV14 and TRBJ1-5; D ambiguous. The V gene's germline CDR1 is SGHDN and CDR2 FVKESK. V was shortened by 4 bases and J by 4 bases, with 11 bases between the two germline ends. CDR3 length: 14 amino acids. CDR3 DNA: TGTGCCAGCAGCCGAGTAGGGATGAATCAGCCCCAGCATTTT. Its protein product is CASSRVGMNQPQHF.

The chain uses TRBV28 and TRBJ2-1; 10 bases are shared with TRBD2. V dropped 6 bases and J dropped 10; count of bases not matched to a gene: 3. The CDR3 covers 12 residues. Germline V CDR1 and CDR2: MDHEN, SYDVKM. This CDR3 reads CASRTLAGEQFF. For the CDR3, the DNA is TGTGCCAGCAGGACACTAGCGGGGGAGCAGTTCTTC.

The gene calls are TRBV6-5 and TRBJ1-2; D not resolved. Germline CDR1 reads MNHEY; CDR2 reads SVGAGI. The CDR3 covers 11 residues. V dropped 8 bases and J dropped 3 bases, with 7 bases sitting between them. The CDR3 DNA reads as TGTGCCAGCGACGGATACTATGGCTACACCTTC. It is translated as CASDGYYGYTF.

Comments on this clone: A junction boundary mismatches the germline segment, possibly from a read error. This chain connects TRBV28 to TRBJ2-1; the match to TRBD2 covers 8 bases. CDR3 length equals 12 residues. CDR1 is MDHEN and CDR2 is SYDVKM in the germline V gene. The CDR3 DNA reads TGTGCCAGCAGTTTATTGGGACTAGAGTTGATCTTC. It is translated as CASSLLGLELIF.

This sequence joins TRBV5-1 and TRBJ1-5; D is undetermined. This CDR3 contains 14 residues. V was cut by 0 bases and J by 4 bases, with 8 bases left in between. The V gene's germline CDR1 is SGHRS and CDR2 YFSETQ. CDR3 sequence: CASSLGQPNQPQHF. Here the CDR3 DNA reads TGCGCCAGCAGCTTGGGGCAGCCGAATCAGCCCCAGCATTTT.

The genes are TRBV24-1 and TRBJ2-1, with D possibly being TRBD2 (6 bases). With 4 bases removed from V and 7 bases from J, the gap between germline ends came to 16 bases. This CDR3 is built from 15 residues. CDR1 is KGHDR and CDR2 is SFDVKD in the germline V gene. This CDR3 reads CATSEPGGQANEQFF. DNA for the CDR3: TGTGCCACCAGTGAACCCGGAGGGCAGGCAAATGAGCAGTTCTTC.

V gene TRBV5-1 combines with J gene TRBJ2-1; possibly TRBD1 or TRBD2 for D (6 bases each). Germline-derived CDR1 and CDR2 are SGHRS and YFSETQ. V lost 3 bases to trimming and J lost 3 bases, with 13 bases between them. The CDR3 loop spans 15 amino acids. This CDR3 is CASSSLGGGYNEQFF. CDR3 bases: TGCGCCAGCAGCTCCCTCGGGGGCGGCTACAATGAGCAGTTCTTC.

This clone was detected only a few times. The gene calls are TRBV30 and TRBJ1-1; perhaps TRBD1 as D (6 bases). From germline, CDR1 is GTSNPN and CDR2 SVGIG (reference sequence). The ends were cut back, 5 bases at V and 1 base at J, with 11 bases in the middle. The CDR3 extends over 13 amino acids. CDR3 DNA: TGTGCCTGGGAGACAGGAAGGAACACTGAAGCTTTCTTT. Its protein is CAWETGRNTEAFF.

The chain carries TRBV3-1 (or the pseudogene TRBV3-2) and TRBJ2-4, with D possibly being TRBD1 (7 bases). Looked up from germline, CDR1 is LGHDT and CDR2 is YNNKEL (reference sequence). Deletions cut 4 bases from V and 0 bases from J, with 22 bases between. The CDR3 consists of 19 residues. CDR3 DNA: TGTGCCAGCAGCCGTTGGGGCAGGGGGGTTAAGTCAGCCAAAAACATTCAGTACTTC. Residues: CASSRWGRGVKSAKNIQYF.

The chain links TRBV30 to TRBJ2-2; D remains unclear. V lost 0 bases and J lost 6, with 14 bases in between. This CDR3 is built from 15 residues. Per germline, CDR1 GTSNPN and CDR2 SVGIG (reference sequence). In DNA form, the CDR3 reads TGTGCCTGGAGTGTACGACACCGTGGGGCCGGGGAGCTGTTTTTT. Its protein product is CAWSVRHRGAGELFF.

The rearrangement joins TRBV30 to TRBJ2-7; either TRBD1 or TRBD2 may fit D (5 bases each). The CDR3 is made up of 15 amino acids. Trimming took off 1 base at V and 6 bases at J, with 19 bases between the two ends. Germline assignment: CDR1 GTSNPN and CDR2 SVGIG (reference sequence). CDR3 amino acids: CAWSAGLGELGEQYF. The CDR3 DNA reads as TGTGCCTGGAGTGCGGGGCTCGGGGAACTCGGCGAGCAGTACTTC.